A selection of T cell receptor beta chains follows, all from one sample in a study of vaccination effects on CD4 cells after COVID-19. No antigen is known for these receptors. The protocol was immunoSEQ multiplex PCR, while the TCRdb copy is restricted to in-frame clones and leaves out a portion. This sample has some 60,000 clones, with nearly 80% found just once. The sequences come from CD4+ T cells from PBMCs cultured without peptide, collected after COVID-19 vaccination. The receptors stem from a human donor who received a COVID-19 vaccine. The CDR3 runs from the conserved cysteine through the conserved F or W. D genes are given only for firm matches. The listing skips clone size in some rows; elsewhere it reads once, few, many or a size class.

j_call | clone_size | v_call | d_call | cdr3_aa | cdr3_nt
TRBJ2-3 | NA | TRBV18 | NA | CASSPGLDWQYF | TGTGCCAGCTCACCAGGTCTAGATTGGCAGTATTTT
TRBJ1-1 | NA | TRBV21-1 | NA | CASSKGGTRMNTEAFF | TGTGCCAGCAGCAAAGGAGGGACTCGAATGAACACTGAAGCTTTCTTT
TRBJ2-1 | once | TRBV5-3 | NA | CARSTSGNEQFF | TGTGCCAGAAGCACCAGTGGGAATGAGCAGTTCTTC
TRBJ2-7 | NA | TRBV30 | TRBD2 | CAWYPGLAGTYEQYF | TGTGCCTGGTACCCGGGACTAGCGGGGACCTACGAGCAGTACTTC
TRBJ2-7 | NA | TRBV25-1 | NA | CASSRTETYEQYF | TGTGCCAGCTCAAGGACGGAGACCTACGAGCAGTACTTC
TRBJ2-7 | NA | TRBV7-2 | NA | CASSLQGDSYEQYF | TGTGCCAGCAGCTTACAGGGAGACTCCTACGAGCAGTACTTC
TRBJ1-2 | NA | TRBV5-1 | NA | CASSLAGTTYGYTF | TGCGCCAGCAGCTTGGCCGGGACAACTTATGGCTACACCTTC
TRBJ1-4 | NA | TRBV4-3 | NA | CASSQEGPGKEKLFF | TGCGCCAGCAGCCAGGAAGGGCCCGGGAAGGAAAAACTGTTTTTT
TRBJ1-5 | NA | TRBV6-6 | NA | CASSPGGSNQPQHF | TGTGCCAGCAGTCCCGGCGGCAGCAATCAGCCCCAGCATTTT
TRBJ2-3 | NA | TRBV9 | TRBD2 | CASSTGLAGGPTDTQYF | TGTGCCAGCAGCACCGGACTAGCGGGGGGGCCCACAGATACGCAGTATTTT
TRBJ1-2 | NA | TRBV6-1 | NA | CASSDRPMTNYGYTF | TGTGCCAGCAGTGACAGACCGATGACTAACTATGGCTACACCTTC
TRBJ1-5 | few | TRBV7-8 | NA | CASSLSLNNQPQHF | TGTGCCAGCAGCCTCAGTTTAAACAATCAGCCCCAGCATTTT
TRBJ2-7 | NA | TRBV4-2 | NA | CASSQDRTTDYEQYF | TGTGCCAGCAGCCAAGATCGGACTACTGACTACGAGCAGTACTTC
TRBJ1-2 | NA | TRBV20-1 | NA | CSASPGGRNYGYTF | TGCAGTGCTAGTCCCGGGGGGAGGAACTATGGCTACACCTTC
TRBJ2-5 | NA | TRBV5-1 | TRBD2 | CASSPRGGGASETQYF | TGCGCCAGCAGTCCCCGCGGCGGGGGGGCGTCTGAGACCCAGTACTTC
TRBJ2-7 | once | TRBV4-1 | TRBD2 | CASSLAGGPFEQYF | TGCGCCAGCAGCCTAGCGGGGGGGCCTTTCGAGCAGTACTTC